This entry concerns a single T cell receptor (beta chain). No cognate antigen has been identified for it. No base qualities exist here, and no much larger clone lies one base off it. Ficoll-Paque density gradient centrifugation was used to isolate PBMCs. The germline V gene (reference sequence) yields LGHDT for CDR1 and YNNKEL for CDR2. Trimmed from V: 5 bases; trimmed from J: 5 bases; junction bases lacking a gene match: 9. Taken from cysteine to phenylalanine, the CDR3 has 16 residues. The retained sequence is limited to the CDR3, 48 bases, with the frame set at the first base. The data were produced on an Illumina NovaSeq 6000. TCRalpha and TCRbeta cDNA libraries were built by 5'RACE with constant-segment primers, adding sample barcodes and unique molecular identifiers. Trizol reagent was used to extract RNA from every sample. The libraries were amplified in two PCR steps, and the second step added a second sample barcode and Illumina TruSeq adapters. The libraries were sequenced on an Illumina NovaSeq using 2 x 150 bp paired-end reads. In the authors' own workflow: Reads were demultiplexed and collapsed into UMI-guided consensus sequences with migec v1.2.7. Using mixcr v2.1.11, the UMI consensuses were aligned to TRA and TRB V and J templates and assembled into clonotypes. Expanded or contracted clonotypes were those called significant by both edgeR and NoisET, with noise models trained on biological replicates. For edgeR calls, the cutoffs were a false discovery rate-adjusted p below 0.01 and a log2 fold-change threshold of 1. PCA with hierarchical clustering of max-normalized trajectories of the 1000 most abundant clonotypes was used as exploratory dynamics analysis. The CD4 or CD8 phenotype of responding clones was assigned using the separately sequenced CD4+ and CD8+ repertoires. TCRdb reanalyzed the raw reads on its own, using fastp at Q25 for trimming and MiXCR for clone calling, and kept in-frame beta chains. One record per CDR3 amino acid sequence lists the most common genes and DNA. The V and J calls were determined by TCRdb, not by the authors. Here the sample has hundreds of thousands of distinct CDR3 sequences; about 20% occur a single time. The top ten clones comprise roughly 8.1% of the sample.

This entry belongs to a study of T-cell memory formation after mild COVID-19 (dated by TCRdb to the early 2020s). As for the study more broadly: TCR sequence clusters from the two donors were found to be largely donor specific. Longitudinal TCRalpha and TCRbeta repertoire sequencing tracked T-cell clones expanding and contracting after mild COVID-19 in two donors. Two young, previously healthy adult volunteers, one female and one male, were included in the cohort. The investigation overall reported the following: The second-wave clones that peaked on day 37 were not confirmed to be SARS-CoV-2 specific. Some responding clones were detected in pre-infection memory, suggesting pre-existing cross-reactive memory T cells joined the SARS-CoV-2 response. Clones contracting from day 15 to 85 had balanced CD4/CD8 phenotypes, while a second wave expanding from day 15 to 37 was biased towards CD4+. The study included only a couple of mild cases, and larger cohorts that include severe cases with pre-infection samples were judged to be necessary. Contracting CD4+ clones were located mainly in the CM and EM memory subsets, whereas CD8+ clones were found to be enriched in EMRA.

This clonotype originated in an adult woman who had mild COVID-19 (a few samples of this study predate the infection). The sample titles of this study are shuffled in the database, so cell type and time point are left out; the donor was told from shared clones. The V and J segments used are TRBV3-1 and TRBJ2-1, with 10 central nucleotides matching TRBD2. The sequencing input was PBMCs or a T cell subset sorted from them (not recorded which). CDR3 protein: CASSENSGGADNEQFF. The DNA sequence follows: TGTGCCAGCAGCGAGAACAGCGGGGGGGCCGACAATGAGCAGTTCTTC.